The clone carrying this T cell receptor beta chain was counted many times. Per germline, CDR1 SGHRS and CDR2 YFSETQ. Deletions cut 0 bases from V and 4 bases from J, with 14 bases between. This CDR3 is built from 15 residues. This specimen comes from a study of T cells after yellow fever vaccination. TCRdb re-called the 5' RACE reads through MiXCR, storing one row per CDR3 protein. This sample has hundreds of thousands of distinct CDR3 sequences, with approximately 8% found just once. This sequence joins TRBV5-1 and TRBJ2-7; the D gene is possibly TRBD1 (5 bases). Sequenced material: CD4+ T cells sorted from PBMCs, taken 5 days after the yellow fever booster vaccination. The sequence was obtained from a man aged 18 to 35 who received the YFV17D yellow fever vaccine. The CDR3 sequence: CASSLAAGIDYEQYF. In DNA, the CDR3 is TGCGCCAGCAGCTTGGCCGCAGGGATAGATTACGAGCAGTACTTC. Variable domain in full (rest from reference TRBV5-1 and TRBJ2-7): KAGVTQTPRYLIKTRGQQVTLSCSPISGHRSVSWYQQTPGQGLQFLFEYFSETQRNKGNFPGRFSGRQFSNSRSEMNVSTLELGDSALYLCASSLAAGIDYEQYFGPGTRLTVT.